These T cell receptor delta chains were read from a single sample in a study of Vδ1+ human thymocytes. TCRdb re-called the multiplex PCR reads using CATT. The sample consists of about 25,000 delta-chain clones, 7.4% of them appearing once. Sequencing input: Vdelta1+ gamma-delta thymocytes from the thymus. Receptors were obtained from a girl in the first two years of life who had congenital heart surgery. Both conserved end residues are part of each CDR3. The order of the fields is V gene, clone size, J gene, D gene, CDR3 DNA, CDR3 protein. The D gene is left open where the match is weak. Rows may omit the clone size; those that give it use once, few, many or a size class.

v_call: TRDV1
clone_size: few
j_call: TRDJ1
d_call: .
cdr3_nt: TGTGCTCTTGGGGAACTATACCTACTAACGGGGGCCCCTGATAAACTCATCTTT
cdr3_aa: CALGELYLLTGAPDKLIF

v_call: TRDV1
clone_size: few
j_call: TRDJ1
d_call: .
cdr3_nt: TGTGCTCTTGGGGAACTTGGCGCTCAACTCATCTTT
cdr3_aa: CALGELGAQLIF

v_call: TRDV1
clone_size: .
j_call: TRDJ1
d_call: TRDD2
cdr3_nt: TGTGCTCTTGGGGATCCCCTTCCTAACCCAGACACCGATAAACTCATCTTT
cdr3_aa: CALGDPLPNPDTDKLIF

v_call: TRDV1
clone_size: .
j_call: TRDJ1
d_call: TRDD3
cdr3_nt: TGTGCTCTTGGGGCGCCACTACTGGGGGATTCCGATAAACTCATCTTT
cdr3_aa: CALGAPLLGDSDKLIF

v_call: TRDV1
clone_size: .
j_call: TRDJ1
d_call: .
cdr3_nt: TGTGCTCTTGGGGATAGGTTCCCGGGGACCCCAACTAGCACCGATAAACTCATCTTT
cdr3_aa: CALGDRFPGTPTSTDKLIF

v_call: TRDV1
clone_size: few
j_call: TRDJ1
d_call: .
cdr3_nt: TGTGCTCTTGGGGAACTAATCGCCCAGCGGGGGTCCCCCAGCCTTTACACCGATAAACTCATCTTT
cdr3_aa: CALGELIAQRGSPSLYTDKLIF

v_call: TRDV1
clone_size: few
j_call: TRDJ1
d_call: .
cdr3_nt: TGTGCTCTTGGGTTATTTGTCCCCGATAAACAAATCATCTTT
cdr3_aa: CALGLFVPDKQIIF

v_call: TRDV1
clone_size: few
j_call: TRDJ1
d_call: .
cdr3_nt: TGTGCTCTTGGGGAATCTACGGGGGGGAGCCCTGGGAGGTGCGATAAACTCATCTTT
cdr3_aa: CALGESTGGSPGRCDKLIF

v_call: TRDV1
clone_size: .
j_call: TRDJ1
d_call: TRDD3
cdr3_nt: TGTGCTCTTGGGGAACTTTTCCCCCCCCCGTACTGGGGTAACACCGATAAACTCATCTTT
cdr3_aa: CALGELFPPPYWGNTDKLIF

v_call: TRDV1
clone_size: .
j_call: TRDJ1
d_call: .
cdr3_nt: TGTGCTCTTGCCATCCGAGCCCCAACGCACCTTTACACCGATAAACTCATCTTT
cdr3_aa: CALAIRAPTHLYTDKLIF

v_call: TRDV1
clone_size: .
j_call: TRDJ1
d_call: .
cdr3_nt: TGTGCTCTTGGGGAACCAAGGTGGGGATTAGAAGGAACCGATAAACTCATCTTT
cdr3_aa: CALGEPRWGLEGTDKLIF

v_call: TRDV1
clone_size: few
j_call: TRDJ1
d_call: .
cdr3_nt: TGTGCTCTTGGGGAGGCGGGGGCCAACTGGGCTTACACCGATAAACTCATCTTT
cdr3_aa: CALGEAGANWAYTDKLIF

v_call: TRDV1
clone_size: few
j_call: TRDJ1
d_call: TRDD3
cdr3_nt: TGTGCTCTTGCCCGTCACCTACGTCGGGATACGCCTGGTAAACTCATCTTT
cdr3_aa: CALARHLRRDTPGKLIF

v_call: TRDV1
clone_size: few
j_call: TRDJ1
d_call: TRDD3
cdr3_nt: TGTGCTCTTGAGGAAATTGCTCCTAGGATCGCTGGGGGATACACCGATAAACTCATCTTT
cdr3_aa: CALEEIAPRIAGGYTDKLIF

v_call: TRDV1
clone_size: .
j_call: TRDJ1
d_call: TRDD3
cdr3_nt: TGTGCTCTTGGGGACGCTACGGACTGGGGGCCGTACACCGATAAACTCATCTTT
cdr3_aa: CALGDATDWGPYTDKLIF